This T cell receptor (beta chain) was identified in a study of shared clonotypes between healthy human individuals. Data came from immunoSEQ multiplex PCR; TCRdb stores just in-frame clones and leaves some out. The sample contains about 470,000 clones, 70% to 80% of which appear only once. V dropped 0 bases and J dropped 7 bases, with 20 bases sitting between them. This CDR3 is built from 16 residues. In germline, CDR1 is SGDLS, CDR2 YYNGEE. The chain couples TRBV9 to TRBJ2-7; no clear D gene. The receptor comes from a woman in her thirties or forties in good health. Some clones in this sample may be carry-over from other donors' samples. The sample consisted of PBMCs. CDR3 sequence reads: CASSVVVRTSCAEQYF. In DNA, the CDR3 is TGTGCCAGCAGCGTAGTGGTCCGAACCTCTTGCGCGGAGCAGTACTTC.